The 20 T cell receptor beta chains presented below share a single source sample, sequenced in a study of T cells after yellow fever vaccination. From the 5' RACE reads, TCRdb called clonotypes with MiXCR, one entry per CDR3 protein. This table has 250,000 to 400,000 distinct CDR3 sequences, 4% to 5.5% appearing once. The sequenced sample was PBMCs, obtained 15 days after the yellow fever booster vaccination. These receptors were obtained from a man aged 18 to 30 who received the YFV17D yellow fever vaccine.

The rearrangement links TRBV15 to TRBJ2-5; maybe TRBD1 (6 bases). This CDR3 region has 16 residues. Trimming took 0 bases from V and 1 from J, leaving 12 bases between them. Germline values: CDR1 LNHNV, CDR2 YYDKDF (reference sequence). CDR3 amino acids: CATSRDRRTVQETQYF. For the CDR3, the DNA is TGTGCCACCAGCAGAGATCGGAGGACAGTCCAAGAGACCCAGTACTTC.

This clonotype was found many times. This rearrangement joins TRBV3-1 to TRBJ2-5, with unresolved D. Trimming removed 1 base at V and 4 bases at J, with 10 bases between. CDR3 length equals 14 residues. Germline V CDR1 and CDR2: LGHDT, YNNKEL (reference sequence). The CDR3 DNA reads as TGTGCCAGCAGCCAAGGTCTAGTGGTAGAGACCCAGTACTTC. This gives the protein CASSQGLVVETQYF.

This clonotype occurred a few times. This rearrangement joins TRBV12-3 or TRBV12-4 to TRBJ1-2; 8 bases map to TRBD1. V was pared by 7 bases and J by 8 bases, with 18 bases of the junction left unmatched. This CDR3 is built from 16 residues. Written as DNA, the CDR3 is TGTGCCAGCATCAAGGGTACAGGGGGGATGGCTACCGGCTACACCTTC. This codes for CASIKGTGGMATGYTF.

This rearrangement joins TRBV30 to TRBJ1-1; weak D call: TRBD1 (5 bases). Looked up from germline, CDR1 is GTSNPN and CDR2 is SVGIG (reference sequence). The CDR3 loop spans 13 amino acids. Trimming left V 3 bases short and J 5 bases short, with 13 bases between. The CDR3 sequence is CAWRWGLGTEAFF. The CDR3 DNA reads as TGTGCCTGGAGGTGGGGGTTAGGGACTGAAGCTTTCTTT.

This clonotype was found many times. The V and J genes are TRBV18 and TRBJ1-1; D is unclear. CDR1 is KGHSH and CDR2 is LQKENI in the germline V gene. The CDR3 extends over 13 amino acids. V dropped 6 bases and J dropped 3 bases, with 11 bases sitting between them. CDR3 sequence: CASSLTKDTEAFF. The CDR3 DNA is TGTGCCAGCTCCCTAACGAAGGACACTGAAGCTTTCTTT.

The chain combines TRBV18 with TRBJ2-7, with D unresolved. Trimming took 4 bases from V and 7 from J, leaving 20 bases between them. This CDR3 region has 15 residues. Germline V gene lookup returns CDR1 KGHSH and CDR2 LQKENI. CDR3 sequence: CASSLGRSLSREQYV. CDR3 DNA: TGTGCCAGCTCACTAGGACGAAGCCTGTCGAGGGAGCAGTACGTC.

This clonotype showed up just a few times. This rearrangement joins TRBV2 to TRBJ2-2; 7 nucleotides line up with TRBD1. Trimming cost V 5 bases and J 6 bases; bases outside gene matches: 12. There are 16 residues in the CDR3. CDR1 SNHLY and CDR2 FYNNEI come from the germline V gene. The CDR3 DNA is TGTGCCAGCAGTCGAACAGGGGTCAGGGTCGCCGGGGAGCTGTTTTTT. This codes for CASSRTGVRVAGELFF.

This clonotype has a count of ten or more. V usage is TRBV6-2 or TRBV6-3 and J usage is TRBJ2-7; D is perhaps TRBD1 or TRBD2 (5 bases each). V was shortened by 2 bases and J by 7 bases, with 12 bases between the two germline ends. Per germline, CDR1 MNHEY and CDR2 SVGEGT. The CDR3 runs to 13 residues. The CDR3 is CASSYRDLGEQYV. The CDR3 nucleotides read TGTGCCAGCAGTTACAGGGACCTCGGGGAGCAGTACGTC.

This clonotype was seen a handful of times. The CDR3 here is CASSQVVGGNYGYTF. The CDR3 DNA sequence: TGTGCCAGCAGCCAAGTAGTGGGCGGAAACTATGGCTACACCTTC. This rearrangement joins TRBV14 to TRBJ1-2; D gene ambiguous. The germline gives CDR1 SGHDN, CDR2 FVKESK. With 1 base removed from V and 2 bases from J, the gap between germline ends came to 11 bases. The CDR3 spans 15 residues.

In nucleotides, the CDR3 is TGCGCCAGCAGCTTGGAGGCAGGTCGAGAAGCTTTCTTT. It is translated as CASSLEAGREAFF. The chain recombines TRBV5-1 with TRBJ1-1; unclear D gene. The germline CDR1 and CDR2 sequences are SGHRS and YFSETQ. The V end was cut by 0 bases, the J end by 8 bases, with 11 bases between. This CDR3 is 13 amino acids long.

This clonotype was detected a few times. This rearrangement joins TRBV3-1 to TRBJ2-4, with a tentative D call TRBD1 (6 bases). From germline, CDR1 is LGHDT and CDR2 YNNKEL (reference sequence). V was pared by 5 bases and J by 7 bases, with 9 bases between. The CDR3 runs 12 residues. This CDR3 is CASSTGSNIQYF. In DNA form, the CDR3 reads TGTGCCAGCAGCACAGGGTCGAACATTCAGTACTTC. The whole variable domain, filled in from reference TRBV3-1 and TRBJ2-4, reads DTAVSQTPKYLVTQMGNDKSIKCEQNLGHDTMYWYKQDSKKFLKIMFSYNNKELIINETVPNRFSPKSPDKAHLNLHINSLELGDSAVYFCASSTGSNIQYFGAGTRLSVL.

At least ten counts were recorded for this clonotype. The genes are TRBV20-1 and TRBJ2-5, with D unclear. CDR1 is DFQATT, CDR2 SNEGSKA, per germline (reference sequence). The ends were cut back, 7 bases at V and 4 bases at J, with 22 bases in the middle. The CDR3 consists of 15 residues. CDR3 sequence (DNA): TGCAGTGTCCCAGAGTCCTACGGCGTCGGAGAGACCCAGTACTTC. Amino acid sequence: CSVPESYGVGETQYF.

There are a few counts of this clonotype. The chain couples TRBV5-1 to TRBJ2-7; 8 bases align to TRBD1. The CDR3 covers 14 residues. Germline CDR1 SGHRS, CDR2 YFSETQ. V dropped 6 bases and J dropped 6; count of bases not matched to a gene: 11. CDR3 coding DNA: TGCGCCAGCACGACGCTAGGACAGGGAGCCGAGCAGTACTTC. Translated, it gives CASTTLGQGAEQYF.

This clonotype was seen many times. V and J are TRBV20-1 and TRBJ2-7, with D unclear. Germline-derived CDR1 and CDR2 are DFQATT and SNEGSKA (reference sequence). The V end was cut by 0 bases, the J end by 12 bases, with 6 bases between. The CDR3 is 9 residues long. The CDR3 spells CSARDRAYV. The CDR3 nucleotides read TGCAGTGCTAGAGATCGGGCGTACGTC.

The chain employs TRBV4-3 and TRBJ2-7; D uncertain. The germline gives CDR1 LGHNA, CDR2 YSLEER. Trimming removed 1 base from V and 3 bases from J, with 19 bases in between. The CDR3 covers 17 residues. In DNA form, the CDR3 reads TGCGCCAGCAGCCAAGCCGGCGCGGCTCATATGAACTACGAGCAGTACGTC. This gives the protein CASSQAGAAHMNYEQYV.

V and J are TRBV12-3 or TRBV12-4 and TRBJ2-3, with 7 bases fitting TRBD2. Trimming took 6 bases from V and 3 from J; bases not matched to a gene: 6. The CDR3 consists of 14 residues. The chain's CDR3 is CASSRDGGTDTQYF. The CDR3 DNA reads as TGTGCCAGCAGCCGGGACGGGGGGACAGATACGCAGTATTTT.

This clonotype was observed once. A much larger clone sits a single nucleotide away, making a read error possible. The chain uses TRBV4-2 and TRBJ1-4, with TRBD1 as a possible D gene (6 bases). V lost 0 bases to trimming and J lost 7 bases, with 15 bases between them. CDR3 length: 16 amino acids. CDR1 and CDR2 (germline): LGHNA, YNFKEQ. In DNA, the CDR3 is TGTGCCAGCAGCCAAGAAGGGAGAGGGGGGTCTGAAAAACTGTTTTTT. Encoded protein: CASSQEGRGGSEKLFF.

This clonotype was picked up a small number of times. The chain employs TRBV5-1 and TRBJ2-5; weak D call: TRBD2 (7 bases). Germline values: CDR1 SGHRS, CDR2 YFSETQ. Trimming cost V 4 bases and J 4 bases, with 17 bases left between them. This CDR3 is built from 15 residues. The CDR3 region is CASSTGGGVGETQYF. Here the CDR3 DNA reads TGCGCCAGCAGCACCGGCGGGGGCGTTGGAGAGACCCAGTACTTC. Filled out from reference TRBV5-1 and TRBJ2-5, the complete variable domain reads KAGVTQTPRYLIKTRGQQVTLSCSPISGHRSVSWYQQTPGQGLQFLFEYFSETQRNKGNFPGRFSGRQFSNSRSEMNVSTLELGDSALYLCASSTGGGVGETQYFGPGTRLLVL.

A few counts support this clonotype. The V call is TRBV5-5, the J call TRBJ2-2; the D is unclear. V lost 5 bases and J 6 bases, leaving 14 bases between the germline ends. Per germline, CDR1 SGHKS and CDR2 YYEKEE (reference sequence). The CDR3 loop spans 14 amino acids. The CDR3 DNA follows: TGTGCCAGCAGTCCCGCCCCAACAGCCGGGGAGCTGTTTTTT. Residues: CASSPAPTAGELFF.

The sample holds a few counts of this clonotype. The J gene is TRBJ2-1, the V gene TRBV5-5; TRBD1 is a possible D gene (7 bases). CDR3 length equals 15 residues. Between the trimmed V and J ends, which lost 1 base and 7 bases, there was a span of 15 bases. Germline V gene lookup returns CDR1 SGHKS and CDR2 YYEKEE (reference sequence). CDR3: CASSLQGGAGNEQFF. The DNA of the CDR3 is TGTGCCAGCAGCTTGCAGGGGGGCGCGGGGAATGAGCAGTTCTTC.